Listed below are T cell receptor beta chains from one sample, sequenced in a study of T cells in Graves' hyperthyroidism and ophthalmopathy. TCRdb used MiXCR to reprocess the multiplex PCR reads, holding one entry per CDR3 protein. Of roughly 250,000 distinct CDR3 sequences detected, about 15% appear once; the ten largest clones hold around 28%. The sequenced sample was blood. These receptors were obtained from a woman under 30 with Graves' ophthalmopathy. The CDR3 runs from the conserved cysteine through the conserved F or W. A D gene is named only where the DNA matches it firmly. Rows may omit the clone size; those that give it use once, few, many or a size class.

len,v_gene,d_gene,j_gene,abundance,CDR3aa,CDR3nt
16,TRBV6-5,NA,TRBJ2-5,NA,CASSYSPSGGGETQYF,TGTGCCAGCAGTTACTCCCCCAGCGGAGGAGGAGAGACCCAGTACTTC
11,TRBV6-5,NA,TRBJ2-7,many,CASSYQGEQYF,TGTGCCAGCAGTTACCAAGGCGAGCAGTACTTC
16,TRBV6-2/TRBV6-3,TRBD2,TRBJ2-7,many,CASSKWGREQTYEQYF,TGTGCCAGCAGCAAATGGGGGAGGGAGCAAACCTACGAGCAGTACTTC
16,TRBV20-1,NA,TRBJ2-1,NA,CSARDPNMSSYNEQFF,TGCAGTGCTAGAGACCCGAACATGAGCTCCTACAATGAGCAGTTCTTC
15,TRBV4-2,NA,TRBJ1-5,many,CASSQVQGSNQPQHF,TGTGCCAGCAGCCAAGTACAGGGAAGCAATCAGCCCCAGCATTTT
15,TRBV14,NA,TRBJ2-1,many,CASSQDERYYNEQFF,TGTGCCAGCAGCCAAGATGAGCGGTACTACAATGAGCAGTTCTTC
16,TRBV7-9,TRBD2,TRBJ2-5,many,CASIGDLAGPQETQYF,TGTGCCAGCATCGGTGACCTAGCGGGCCCCCAAGAGACCCAGTACTTC
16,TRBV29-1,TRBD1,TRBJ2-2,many,CSVRGQGVAGTGELFF,TGCAGCGTCAGGGGACAGGGAGTAGCGGGCACCGGGGAGCTGTTTTTT
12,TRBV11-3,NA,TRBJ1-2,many,CASSLARYGYTF,TGTGCCAGCAGCTTGGCTCGGTATGGCTACACCTTC
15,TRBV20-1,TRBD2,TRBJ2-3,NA,CSAPGLAGGYDTQYF,TGCAGTGCGCCGGGACTAGCGGGGGGATACGATACGCAGTATTTT
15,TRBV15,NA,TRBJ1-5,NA,CATSREGRSNQPQHF,TGTGCCACCAGCAGAGAAGGCAGGAGTAATCAGCCCCAGCATTTT
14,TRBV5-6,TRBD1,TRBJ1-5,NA,CASKRTGGSQPQHF,TGTGCCAGCAAACGGACAGGGGGCAGTCAGCCCCAGCATTTT
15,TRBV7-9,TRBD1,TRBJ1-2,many,CASSRTGEPNYGYTF,TGTGCCAGCAGCCGGACAGGGGAGCCCAACTATGGCTACACCTTC
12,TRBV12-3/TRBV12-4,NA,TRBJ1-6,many,CASRGIDSPLHF,TGTGCCAGCAGGGGAATAGATTCACCCCTCCACTTT
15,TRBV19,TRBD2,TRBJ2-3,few,CASSRLTSATDTQYF,TGTGCCAGTAGTAGGTTGACTAGCGCCACAGATACGCAGTATTTT
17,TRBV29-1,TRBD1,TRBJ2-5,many,CSVDPRGTGLRSETQYF,TGCAGCGTTGATCCTAGGGGGACAGGTCTTCGTAGTGAGACCCAGTACTTC
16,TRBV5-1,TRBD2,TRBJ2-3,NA,CASSLDGRALTDTQYF,TGCGCCAGCAGCTTGGACGGGAGGGCCCTCACAGATACGCAGTATTTT
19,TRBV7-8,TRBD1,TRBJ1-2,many,CASSSRSSTTGGALYGYTF,TGTGCCAGCAGCTCACGCTCATCAACCACAGGGGGCGCTCTCTATGGCTACACCTTC
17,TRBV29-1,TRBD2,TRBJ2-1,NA,CSVSYPGPSGIYNEQFF,TGCAGCGTCTCCTACCCCGGGCCTAGCGGCATCTACAATGAGCAGTTCTTC